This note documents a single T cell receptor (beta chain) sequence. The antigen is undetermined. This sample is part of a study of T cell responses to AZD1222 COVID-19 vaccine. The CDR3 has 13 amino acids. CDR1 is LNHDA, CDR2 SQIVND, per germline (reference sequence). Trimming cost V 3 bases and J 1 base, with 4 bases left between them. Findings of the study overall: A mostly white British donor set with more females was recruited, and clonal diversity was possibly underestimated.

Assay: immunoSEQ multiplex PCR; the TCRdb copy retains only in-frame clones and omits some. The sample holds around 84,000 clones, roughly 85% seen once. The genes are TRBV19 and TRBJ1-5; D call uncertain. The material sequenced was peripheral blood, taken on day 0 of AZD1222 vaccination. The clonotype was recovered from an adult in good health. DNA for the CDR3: TGTGCCAGTAGTATTCAGAGCAATCAGCCCCAGCATTTT. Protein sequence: CASSIQSNQPQHF.